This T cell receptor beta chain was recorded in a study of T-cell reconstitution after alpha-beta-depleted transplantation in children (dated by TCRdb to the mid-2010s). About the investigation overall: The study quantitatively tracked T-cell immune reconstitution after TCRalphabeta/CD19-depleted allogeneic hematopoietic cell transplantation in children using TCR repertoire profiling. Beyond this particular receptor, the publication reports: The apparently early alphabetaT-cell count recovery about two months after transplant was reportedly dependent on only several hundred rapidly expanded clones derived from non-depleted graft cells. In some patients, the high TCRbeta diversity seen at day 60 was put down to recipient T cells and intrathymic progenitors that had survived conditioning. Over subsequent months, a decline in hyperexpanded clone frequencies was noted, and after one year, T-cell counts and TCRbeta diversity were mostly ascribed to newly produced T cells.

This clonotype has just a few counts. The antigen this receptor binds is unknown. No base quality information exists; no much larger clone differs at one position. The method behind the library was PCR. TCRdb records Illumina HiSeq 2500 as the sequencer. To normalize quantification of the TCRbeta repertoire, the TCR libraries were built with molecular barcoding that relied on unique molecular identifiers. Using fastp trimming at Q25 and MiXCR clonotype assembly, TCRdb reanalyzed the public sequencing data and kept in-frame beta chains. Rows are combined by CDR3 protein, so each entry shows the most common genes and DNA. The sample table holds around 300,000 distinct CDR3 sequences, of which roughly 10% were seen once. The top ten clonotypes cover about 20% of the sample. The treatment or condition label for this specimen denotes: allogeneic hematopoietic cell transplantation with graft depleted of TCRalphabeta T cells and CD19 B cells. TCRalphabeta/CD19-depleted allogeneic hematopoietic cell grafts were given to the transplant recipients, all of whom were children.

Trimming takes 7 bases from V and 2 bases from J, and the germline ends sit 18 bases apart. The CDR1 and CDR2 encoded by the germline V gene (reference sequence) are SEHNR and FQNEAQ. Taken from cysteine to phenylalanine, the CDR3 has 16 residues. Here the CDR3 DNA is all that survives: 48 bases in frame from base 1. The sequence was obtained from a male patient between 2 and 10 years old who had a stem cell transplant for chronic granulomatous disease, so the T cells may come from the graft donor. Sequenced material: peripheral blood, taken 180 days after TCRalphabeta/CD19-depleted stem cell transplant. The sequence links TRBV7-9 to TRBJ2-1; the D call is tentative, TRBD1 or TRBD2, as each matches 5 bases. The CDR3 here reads CASTPWGTAAYNEQFF. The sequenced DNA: TGTGCCAGCACCCCCTGGGGGACGGCGGCCTACAATGAGCAGTTCTTC.